The 8 T cell receptor beta chains in this list originate from one sample, sequenced in a study of neoadjuvant anti-PD-1 for oral cavity cancer. The data were produced by immunoSEQ multiplex PCR, yet TCRdb's version contains in-frame clones alone and is incomplete. The sample consists of tens of thousands of clones, around four fifths of them appearing once. The sequences come from PBMCs, collected before nivolumab (anti-PD-1) treatment. The receptors originated from a person aged 40 to 85 with oral cavity squamous cell carcinoma.

This chain joins TRBV2 and TRBJ2-2; TRBD2 matches at 8 bases. V was pared by 1 base and J by 3 bases, with 7 bases of the junction left unmatched. The CDR3 sequence is 17 residues long. Germline CDR1 is SNHLY and CDR2 is FYNNEI. The CDR3 is CASSEGIGRAYTGELFF. The CDR3, as DNA: TGTGCCAGCAGTGAAGGAATCGGGAGGGCCTACACCGGGGAGCTGTTTTTT. Filled out from reference TRBV2 and TRBJ2-2, the complete variable domain reads EPEVTQTPSHQVTQMGQEVILRCVPISNHLYFYWYRQILGQKVEFLVSFYNNEISEKSEIFDDQFSVERPDGSNFTLKIRSTKLEDSAMYFCASSEGIGRAYTGELFFGEGSRLTVL.

This sequence joins TRBV5-1 and TRBJ1-1; 8 bases line up with TRBD1. The CDR3 has 12 amino acids. The trim removed 7 bases at V and 6 bases at J, leaving 5 bases unmatched. In germline, CDR1 is SGHRS, CDR2 YFSETQ. CDR3 bases: TGCGCCAGCGGCCAGGGGGCCTCTGAAGCTTTCTTT. Protein product: CASGQGASEAFF.

This clone was picked up a small number of times. The rearrangement joins TRBV29-1 to TRBJ2-5, with no clear D. Germline values: CDR1 SQVTM, CDR2 ANQGSEA. This CDR3 comprises 12 residues. The germline V and J ends were trimmed by 5 bases and 2 bases, with 9 bases remaining between them. The CDR3 loop is CSVRKGQETQYF. CDR3 coding DNA: TGCAGCGTTCGTAAGGGACAAGAGACCCAGTACTTC.

The gene calls are TRBV7-8 and TRBJ1-5; D perhaps matches TRBD1 (5 bases). Germline V lookup: CDR1 SGHVS, CDR2 FQNEAQ. The V end was cut by 1 base, the J end by 6 bases, with 19 bases between. The CDR3 consists of 17 residues. This CDR3 reads CASSLVEGQAAGQPQHF. The CDR3 DNA is TGTGCCAGCAGCTTAGTGGAGGGGCAGGCGGCCGGTCAGCCCCAGCATTTT.

This clone came up once. The chain uses TRBV5-4 and TRBJ2-5; the match to TRBD2 covers 10 bases. The V segment lost 1 base and the J segment 2 bases; nucleotides outside the gene matches: 2. The V gene's germline CDR1 is SGHNT and CDR2 YYREEE (reference sequence). The CDR3 contains 15 residues. CDR3 sequence: CASSLRLAGQETQYF. DNA for the CDR3: TGTGCCAGCAGCTTGAGACTAGCGGGTCAAGAGACCCAGTACTTC.

The chain recombines TRBV19 with TRBJ2-7; tentatively, D is TRBD1 (5 bases). Trimming cost V 4 bases and J 3 bases, with 16 bases left between them. This CDR3 spans 15 amino acids. Germline CDR1 reads LNHDA; CDR2 reads SQIVND (reference sequence). The CDR3: CASSNPSGLNYEQYF. CDR3 in DNA: TGTGCCAGTAGTAATCCGTCAGGGCTAAACTACGAGCAGTACTTC.

The V and J genes are TRBV27 and TRBJ1-1; no definite D call. V was cut by 3 bases and J by 4 bases, with 3 bases left in between. Germline V gives CDR1 MNHEY, CDR2 SMNVEV (reference sequence). This CDR3 is built from 11 residues. CDR3 loop: CASSFGTEAFF. As DNA, the CDR3 is TGTGCCAGCAGTTTTGGCACTGAAGCTTTCTTT.

CDR3 nucleotide sequence: TGTGCCAGCAGCCGGCTCTCCACCGGGGAGCTGTTTTTT. Its protein is CASSRLSTGELFF. The rearrangement joins TRBV6-1 to TRBJ2-2, with D uncertain. The CDR3 sequence is 13 residues long. CDR1 is MNHNS and CDR2 is SASEGT in the germline V gene. Trimming removed 6 bases from V and 4 bases from J, with 9 bases in between.